The 26 T cell receptor beta chains below all came from one sample that was sequenced in a study of T cell repertoires in cytomegalovirus infection. TCRdb called the reads again in MiXCR, with one record for every CDR3 protein. The repertoire holds 210,000 or so distinct CDR3 sequences, with approximately 6.7% as singletons. The source material was PBMCs. These receptor sequences come from a human donor in good health (CMV status not recorded). Some clones in this sample may be carry-over from other donors' samples.

This chain uses TRBV12-5 with TRBJ2-1; a possible D gene is TRBD2 (5 bases). This CDR3 region has 15 residues. Trimming removed 6 bases at V and 1 base at J, with 13 bases between. Germline loops: CDR1 LGHNT, CDR2 FRNRAP. CDR3 in DNA: TGTGCTAGTGGCACCGGACGGGATTCCTACAATGAGCAGTTCTTC. Its protein is CASGTGRDSYNEQFF. The entire variable domain, with the rest obtained from reference TRBV12-5 and TRBJ2-1, is as follows: DARVTQTPRHKVTEMGQEVTMRCQPILGHNTVFWYRQTMMQGLELLAYFRNRAPLDDSGMPKDRFSAEMPDATLATLKIQPSEPRDSAVYFCASGTGRDSYNEQFFGPGTRLTVL.

Many counts were recorded for this clonotype. The chain employs TRBV13 and TRBJ2-5; D is possibly TRBD1 (6 bases). CDR1 PRHDT and CDR2 FYEKMQ come from the germline V gene (reference sequence). This CDR3 comprises 15 residues. V dropped 5 bases and J dropped 6 bases, with 19 bases sitting between them. The CDR3 DNA is TGTGCCAGCAGCGATGGACAGTCCTTGGGAAAGACCCAGTACTTC. Its translation: CASSDGQSLGKTQYF.

This clonotype was counted ten times or more. V is TRBV29-1 and J is TRBJ2-4; D is undetermined. The CDR3 runs 14 residues. From germline, CDR1 is SQVTM and CDR2 ANQGSEA. V lost 2 bases and J lost 0, with 8 bases in between. The CDR3 sequence: CSVELLVAKNIQYF. CDR3 bases: TGCAGCGTTGAACTTCTCGTAGCCAAAAACATTCAGTACTTC.

The table lists this clonotype with a few counts. This chain joins TRBV6-2 or TRBV6-3 and TRBJ1-1, with D possibly matching TRBD1 (6 bases). The V and J ends lost 8 bases and 0 bases respectively, with 10 bases between them. In germline, CDR1 is MNHEY, CDR2 SVGEGT. CDR3 length: 13 residues. Here the CDR3 reads CASGQIMNTEAFF. CDR3 DNA sequence: TGTGCCAGCGGACAGATCATGAACACTGAAGCTTTCTTT.

This clonotype was seen at least ten times. The chain is built from TRBV12-3 or TRBV12-4 and TRBJ1-1; 7 bases align to TRBD1. With 9 bases clipped from V and 5 bases from J, the junction kept 15 bases outside the gene matches. The CDR3 consists of 15 residues. DNA of the CDR3: TGTGCCAGGGACGAACTGGCGAGGGGGCGAACTGAAGCTTTCTTT. Translated, it gives CARDELARGRTEAFF.

This clonotype was recorded at least ten times. The chain uses TRBV6-1 and TRBJ1-2, with D possibly matching TRBD1 (6 bases). The CDR3 covers 15 residues. Trimming cost V 5 bases and J 4 bases, with 17 bases left between them. Germline V gene data show CDR1 as MNHNS and CDR2 as SASEGT. The CDR3 DNA is TGTGCCAGCAGTCCATGGACAGAAGAAGCCTATGGCTACACCTTC. Translated, it gives CASSPWTEEAYGYTF.

The chain recombines TRBV7-9 with TRBJ1-5; D remains unclear. The germline V gene has CDR1 SEHNR and CDR2 FQNEAQ (reference sequence). This CDR3 contains 14 residues. Trimming removed 4 bases at V and 0 bases at J, with 7 bases between. The CDR3, as DNA: TGTGCCAGCAGCTCGATTATTAGCAATCAGCCCCAGCATTTT. Translated, it gives CASSSIISNQPQHF. The full variable domain, its missing parts supplied by reference TRBV7-9 and TRBJ1-5, is DTGVSQNPRHKITKRGQNVTFRCDPISEHNRLYWYRQTLGQGPEFLTYFQNEAQLEKSRLLSDRFSAERPKGSFSTLEIQRTEQGDSAMYLCASSSIISNQPQHFGDGTRLSIL.

This clonotype was seen ten or more times. The V gene is TRBV5-1, the J gene TRBJ1-1; no reliable D call. Germline V gene lookup returns CDR1 SGHRS and CDR2 YFSETQ. V was clipped by 0 bases and J by 4 bases, with 13 bases between them. The CDR3 spans 15 residues. The CDR3 reads CASSLAPGIGTEAFF. The CDR3 nucleotides read TGCGCCAGCAGCTTGGCCCCGGGGATAGGCACTGAAGCTTTCTTT. The whole variable domain, remainder taken from reference TRBV5-1 and TRBJ1-1, is KAGVTQTPRYLIKTRGQQVTLSCSPISGHRSVSWYQQTPGQGLQFLFEYFSETQRNKGNFPGRFSGRQFSNSRSEMNVSTLELGDSALYLCASSLAPGIGTEAFFGQGTRLTVV.

This clonotype was seen ten or more times. The rearrangement links TRBV6-2 or TRBV6-3 to TRBJ1-5; possible D gene TRBD1, 5 bases. Germline V gene lookup returns CDR1 MNHEY and CDR2 SVGEGT. The V end was cut by 2 bases, the J end by 5 bases, with 13 bases between. The CDR3 runs to 15 residues. The CDR3 loop is CASSYRAGMDQPQHF. The CDR3 DNA reads as TGTGCCAGCAGTTACAGGGCAGGGATGGATCAGCCCCAGCATTTT.

This clonotype has ten or more counts. The chain is built from TRBV20-1 and TRBJ2-2; D uncertain. The CDR3 loop spans 14 amino acids. Trimming cost V 3 bases and J 0 bases, with 8 bases left between them. Germline lookup yields CDR1 DFQATT and CDR2 SNEGSKA (reference sequence). In DNA, the CDR3 is TGCAGTGCTAGTCCGGCTGCGAACACCGGGGAGCTGTTTTTT. As protein: CSASPAANTGELFF.

This clonotype was seen only a few times. The V and J genes are TRBV7-9 and TRBJ2-5; D is uncertain. CDR1 and CDR2 (germline): SEHNR, FQNEAQ (reference sequence). V dropped 5 bases and J dropped 7 bases, with 8 bases sitting between them. The CDR3 length is 11 residues. DNA for the CDR3: TGTGCCAGCAGCCCCAAATTGACCCAGTACTTC. As protein: CASSPKLTQYF. Using reference TRBV7-9 and TRBJ2-5 for the parts outside the CDR3, the full variable domain is DTGVSQNPRHKITKRGQNVTFRCDPISEHNRLYWYRQTLGQGPEFLTYFQNEAQLEKSRLLSDRFSAERPKGSFSTLEIQRTEQGDSAMYLCASSPKLTQYFGPGTRLLVL.

This clonotype has more than one count but fewer than ten. This chain uses TRBV6-2 or TRBV6-3 with TRBJ2-1, with TRBD1 matching over 8 bases. Germline trimming cut 8 bases from V and 0 bases from J; bases unmatched to any gene: 15. The CDR3 runs to 18 residues. Per the germline V gene, CDR1 is MNHEY and CDR2 is SVGEGT. CDR3 in DNA: TGTGCCAGCGCTCCCCATTCCGGGACAGGTCTCTCCTACAATGAGCAGTTCTTC. This encodes CASAPHSGTGLSYNEQFF.

J is TRBJ2-3 and V is TRBV20-1; 9 nucleotides match TRBD2. The CDR3 runs to 16 residues. Germline V gene sequence: CDR1 DFQATT, CDR2 SNEGSKA (reference sequence). The V gene end was trimmed by 3 bases and the J gene end by 2 bases; junction bases not matched to a gene: 9. CDR3 sequence: CSARSHLAGLTDTQYF. The CDR3 DNA reads as TGCAGTGCTAGGAGCCATCTAGCGGGGCTCACAGATACGCAGTATTTT.

The CDR3 loop is CRQGRSGCGYTF. The CDR3 nucleotides are TGCAGACAGGGTCGGTCAGGGTGTGGCTACACCTTC. The rearrangement links TRBV29-1 to TRBJ1-2; tentative D call: TRBD1 (6 bases). Germline V gene lookup returns CDR1 SQVTM and CDR2 ANQGSEA. This CDR3 is 12 amino acids long.

The chain joins TRBV20-1 to TRBJ2-1; TRBD2 might be the D (5 bases). The V gene's germline CDR1 is DFQATT and CDR2 SNEGSKA (reference sequence). V was trimmed by 3 bases and J by 2 bases, leaving 20 bases between them. This CDR3 is built from 17 residues. For the CDR3, the DNA is TGCAGTGCTAGTTCCCCCTTTTTTACCGGGGCCTACAATGAGCAGTTCTTC. As protein: CSASSPFFTGAYNEQFF.

This clonotype was recorded at least ten times. The V call is TRBV28, the J call TRBJ1-1; weak D call: TRBD1 (5 bases). Trimming shortened V by 8 bases and J by 8 bases, and 15 bases separated the two germline ends. Germline CDR1 reads MDHEN; CDR2 reads SYDVKM. This CDR3 is 12 amino acids long. The CDR3 nucleotides read TGTGCCAGCGAATCTGGACAAATGGAAGCTTTCTTT. It encodes CASESGQMEAFF.

This clonotype was detected ten times or more. The CDR3 DNA follows: TGTGCCTGGAGTGTACGGAGGGCTAGGACAGATACGCAGTATTTT. This gives the protein CAWSVRRARTDTQYF. J is TRBJ2-3 and V is TRBV30; TRBD2 might be the D (6 bases). V lost 0 bases and J lost 3, with 13 bases in between. Germline CDR1 GTSNPN, CDR2 SVGIG (reference sequence). This CDR3 contains 15 residues.

In its sample, this clonotype was seen many times. V is TRBV10-3 and J is TRBJ2-5, with D possibly TRBD2 on 6 matching bases. With 4 bases removed from V and 2 bases from J, the gap between germline ends came to 17 bases. This CDR3 region has 16 residues. Germline lookup yields CDR1 ENHRY and CDR2 SYGVKD. The CDR3 DNA is TGTGCCATCAGTGCCCACCAAGGGCGGGGTCAAGAGACCCAGTACTTC. Its translation is CAISAHQGRGQETQYF.

This clonotype was seen at least ten times. The chain is built from TRBV2 and TRBJ2-6, with unresolved D. The CDR3 runs to 15 residues. The V gene lost 0 bases and the J gene lost 2 bases, with 5 bases spanning the gap. The germline CDR1 and CDR2 sequences are SNHLY and FYNNEI. CDR3 sequence: CASSEALPGANVLTF. CDR3 coding DNA: TGTGCCAGCAGTGAAGCGCTCCCTGGGGCCAACGTCCTGACTTTC.

A few counts support this clonotype. A much larger clone lies one base from this, so it may be a read error. The chain combines TRBV10-3 with TRBJ2-7, with 12 bases that match TRBD1. This CDR3 has 13 residues. CDR1 ENHRY and CDR2 SYGVKD come from the germline V gene. The CDR3, as DNA: TGTGTCATCGGGACAGGGGGCATCTACGAGCAGTACTTC. Translated, it gives CVIGTGGIYEQYF.

There are a few counts of this clonotype. The chain carries TRBV11-2 and TRBJ2-1; 13 nucleotides line up with TRBD2. The CDR3 sequence is 17 residues long. V lost 5 bases and J lost 5; bases outside the gene matches: 9. Germline-derived CDR1 and CDR2 are SGHAT and FQNNGV. CDR3 sequence reads: CASSTTSGGILNNEQFF. The CDR3 DNA follows: TGTGCCAGCAGCACGACTAGCGGGGGGATACTTAACAATGAGCAGTTCTTC.

This clonotype was detected many times. The V gene is TRBV28, the J gene TRBJ1-2, with 7 positions matching TRBD1. From germline, CDR1 is MDHEN and CDR2 SYDVKM. This CDR3 is built from 15 residues. With V trimmed by 5 bases and J by 0 bases, 6 bases remained unmatched. This CDR3 reads CASSPPGQPNYGYTF. The CDR3 nucleotides read TGTGCCAGCAGTCCTCCGGGACAGCCTAACTATGGCTACACCTTC.

This clonotype has ten or more counts. The CDR3 protein is CASRKAGTGFPYEQYF. CDR3 sequence (DNA): TGTGCCAGCAGAAAGGCCGGGACAGGCTTTCCCTACGAGCAGTACTTC. The gene calls are TRBV28 and TRBJ2-7; 8 positions match TRBD1. Germline-derived CDR1 and CDR2 are MDHEN and SYDVKM. Germline trimming cut 6 bases from V and 2 bases from J; bases unmatched to any gene: 12. This CDR3 has 16 residues.

This clonotype has only a few counts. The chain joins TRBV5-1 to TRBJ1-2; 8 nucleotides match TRBD1. The V gene's germline CDR1 is SGHRS and CDR2 YFSETQ. The CDR3 consists of 14 residues. V trimming: 5 bases; J trimming: 2 bases; junction bases outside the gene matches: 5. The CDR3 loop reads CASSYGTGNYGYTF. The CDR3 coding sequence is TGCGCCAGCAGTTACGGGACAGGCAACTATGGCTACACCTTC. The full variable domain, completed using reference TRBV5-1 and TRBJ1-2, is KAGVTQTPRYLIKTRGQQVTLSCSPISGHRSVSWYQQTPGQGLQFLFEYFSETQRNKGNFPGRFSGRQFSNSRSEMNVSTLELGDSALYLCASSYGTGNYGYTFGSGTRLTVV.

In the case of this clonotype: This may come from a read error, since a much larger clone is one base off. This chain links TRBV7-8 with TRBJ2-7; TRBD1 matches 7 bases. The CDR3 extends over 14 amino acids. The germline V gene encodes CDR1 SGHVS and CDR2 FQNEAQ. CDR3 region: CASSPNDRVYGQYF. The CDR3 DNA is TGTGCCAGCAGCCCTAACGACAGGGTCTACGGGCAGTACTTC.

This clonotype appeared many times. The chain uses TRBV9 and TRBJ1-4; D gene unclear. V was cut by 0 bases and J by 0 bases, with 12 bases left in between. The CDR3 is 17 amino acids. Germline V gives CDR1 SGDLS, CDR2 YYNGEE. This CDR3 is CASSVEDFRATNEKLFF. In DNA form, the CDR3 reads TGTGCCAGCAGCGTAGAGGACTTTCGTGCAACTAATGAAAAACTGTTTTTT.